This T cell receptor (beta chain) was retrieved from a study of CD8+ T cells in alopecia areata. RNA was isolated and reverse transcribed to cDNA, the sequencing template. Clones were sequenced by immunoSEQ multiplex PCR, and TCRdb holds only the in-frame ones, with some missing. The data hold 35,000 to 45,000 clones, with 80% to 95% observed a single time. Treatment reported: oral pan-JAK inhibitor, 5-10 mg twice daily. The CDR3 totals 12 residues. V was cut by 3 bases and J by 6 bases, with 5 bases left in between. Germline V CDR1 and CDR2: MNHEY, SMNVEV (reference sequence). Sequenced here: CD8+ T cells sorted from blood, sampled at week 24, from a patient treated with tofacitinib. The chain is built from TRBV27 and TRBJ2-2; D remains ambiguous. This TCR derives from a human donor with alopecia areata. The CDR3 here is CASSFPAGELFF. In nucleotides, the CDR3 is TGTGCCAGCAGTTTCCCCGCCGGGGAGCTGTTTTTT.